This is a list of T cell receptor beta chains from one sample in a study of graft-versus-host responses after intestinal transplantation. Clones were sequenced by immunoSEQ multiplex PCR, and TCRdb holds only the in-frame ones, with some missing. The sample lists 950 to 1,500 clones; under 85% were seen once. The source was PBMCs, collected 7 days after intestinal transplantation. The receptors shown here come from a human patient who received an intestinal transplant, so some T cells may come from the graft donor. The CDR3 runs from the conserved cysteine through the conserved F or W. The order of the fields is D gene, V gene, J gene, clone size, CDR3 protein, CDR3 DNA. D genes are given only for firm matches. Expanded clones are given a class, and other clones once, few, many or no size at all.

D: NA
V: TRBV5-1
J: TRBJ2-5
size: NA
CDR3: CASSLDREETQYF
DNA: TGCGCCAGCAGCTTGGACAGGGAAGAGACCCAGTACTTC

D: NA
V: TRBV7-9
J: TRBJ1-2
size: NA
CDR3: CASNEGGDYGYTF
DNA: TGTGCCAGCAACGAGGGGGGAGACTATGGCTACACCTTC

D: TRBD1
V: TRBV9
J: TRBJ2-7
size: few
CDR3: CASSAGTGATIEQYF
DNA: TGTGCCAGCAGCGCAGGTACAGGGGCTACTATCGAGCAGTACTTC

D: NA
V: TRBV5-4
J: TRBJ2-7
size: NA
CDR3: CASSLMADYDEQYF
DNA: TGTGCCAGCAGCTTGATGGCGGATTATGACGAGCAGTACTTC

D: NA
V: TRBV6-1
J: TRBJ2-7
size: NA
CDR3: CASSLRDRSYEQYF
DNA: TGTGCCAGCAGCCTCCGGGACCGCTCCTACGAGCAGTACTTC

D: TRBD1
V: TRBV4-1
J: TRBJ1-4
size: NA
CDR3: CASSQEDMIPGQGVLNEKLFF
DNA: TGCGCCAGCAGCCAAGAAGATATGATACCGGGACAGGGGGTCCTGAATGAAAAACTGTTTTTT

D: NA
V: TRBV7-6
J: TRBJ1-2
size: NA
CDR3: CASSLADGSNYGYTF
DNA: TGTGCCAGCAGCTTAGCGGACGGATCTAACTATGGCTACACCTTC

D: NA
V: TRBV9
J: TRBJ2-3
size: NA
CDR3: CASSVEGVVADTQYF
DNA: TGTGCCAGCAGCGTAGAAGGGGTCGTAGCAGATACGCAGTATTTT

D: NA
V: TRBV4-1
J: TRBJ2-5
size: NA
CDR3: CASSQETWGPQETQYF
DNA: TGCGCCAGCAGCCAGGAAACGTGGGGGCCCCAAGAGACCCAGTACTTC

D: NA
V: TRBV9
J: TRBJ1-1
size: NA
CDR3: CASSVDGGAAEAFF
DNA: TGTGCCAGCAGCGTAGATGGAGGAGCGGCTGAAGCTTTCTTT

D: NA
V: TRBV7-6
J: TRBJ2-3
size: NA
CDR3: CASSSHREAERDTQYF
DNA: TGTGCCAGCAGCTCGCACAGGGAGGCCGAAAGGGATACGCAGTATTTT

D: NA
V: TRBV6-5
J: TRBJ1-2
size: few
CDR3: CASSYSSQANYGYTF
DNA: TGTGCCAGCAGTTACTCGAGTCAGGCCAATTATGGCTACACCTTC

D: NA
V: TRBV1
J: TRBJ2-6
size: NA
CDR3: CTSSLRGLCKSRANVLTF
DNA: TGCACCAGCAGTCTCCGAGGTTTGTGCAAAAGTCGAGCCAACGTCCTGACTTTC

D: TRBD1
V: TRBV28
J: TRBJ1-2
size: NA
CDR3: CASTFRGRANYGYTF
DNA: TGTGCCAGCACCTTCAGGGGGCGAGCTAACTATGGCTACACCTTC

D: NA
V: TRBV11-2
J: TRBJ2-5
size: NA
CDR3: CASSLEGNILDSQETQYF
DNA: TGTGCCAGCAGCTTAGAGGGGAACATCCTCGACTCCCAAGAGACCCAGTACTTC

D: NA
V: TRBV7-2
J: TRBJ2-3
size: few
CDR3: CASSSVTPRTDTQYF
DNA: TGTGCCAGCAGCTCCGTGACCCCCCGCACAGATACGCAGTATTTT

D: NA
V: TRBV2
J: TRBJ2-7
size: NA
CDR3: CASRTQGYMGIYEQYF
DNA: TGTGCCAGCAGAACTCAGGGTTACATGGGGATCTACGAGCAGTACTTC

D: NA
V: TRBV6-1
J: TRBJ2-1
size: NA
CDR3: CANQEGFYNEQFF
DNA: TGTGCCAACCAAGAAGGGTTTTACAATGAGCAGTTCTTC

D: TRBD2
V: TRBV9
J: TRBJ2-3
size: NA
CDR3: CASSAEEGLAGDTDTQYF
DNA: TGTGCCAGCAGCGCTGAGGAGGGACTAGCGGGGGACACAGATACGCAGTATTTT

D: NA
V: TRBV27
J: TRBJ1-1
size: NA
CDR3: CASSLGTNTEAFF
DNA: TGTGCCAGCAGTTTAGGGACGAACACTGAAGCTTTCTTT

D: TRBD2
V: TRBV9
J: TRBJ2-7
size: NA
CDR3: CASSVVGLASDEQYF
DNA: TGTGCCAGCAGCGTAGTGGGACTAGCGTCGGACGAGCAGTACTTC

D: TRBD1
V: TRBV6-6
J: TRBJ2-1
size: NA
CDR3: CASSWTGLTYNEQFF
DNA: TGTGCCAGCAGTTGGACAGGGCTTACCTACAATGAGCAGTTCTTC

D: TRBD2
V: TRBV4-2
J: TRBJ2-7
size: NA
CDR3: CASSQRGTSGYYEQYF
DNA: TGTGCCAGCAGCCAAAGGGGGACTAGCGGATACTACGAGCAGTACTTC

D: TRBD1
V: TRBV9
J: TRBJ2-1
size: NA
CDR3: CASSPWGGTGGYNEQFF
DNA: TGTGCCAGCAGCCCCTGGGGGGGGACAGGGGGCTACAATGAGCAGTTCTTC

D: TRBD2
V: TRBV5-1
J: TRBJ2-3
size: NA
CDR3: CASSLPKEREGPDTQYF
DNA: TGCGCCAGCAGCCTCCCGAAGGAGCGGGAGGGGCCAGATACGCAGTATTTT

D: TRBD2
V: TRBV5-8
J: TRBJ2-5
size: NA
CDR3: CASSSDPSGRRRASQETQYF
DNA: TGTGCCAGCAGCTCCGACCCTAGCGGGAGGCGAAGGGCCAGCCAAGAGACCCAGTACTTC

D: NA
V: TRBV4-2
J: TRBJ1-3
size: once
CDR3: CASSQDWGTGNTIYF
DNA: TGTGCCAGCAGCCAAGATTGGGGGACTGGAAACACCATATATTTT

D: TRBD1
V: TRBV12-5
J: TRBJ2-1
size: NA
CDR3: CASGPETGFGEQFF
DNA: TGTGCTAGTGGGCCTGAGACAGGGTTTGGTGAGCAGTTCTTC

D: NA
V: TRBV19
J: TRBJ1-5
size: NA
CDR3: CASSIDQPQHF
DNA: TGTGCCAGTAGTATTGATCAGCCCCAGCATTTT

D: NA
V: TRBV7-8
J: TRBJ1-4
size: once
CDR3: CASSLVPQEKLFF
DNA: TGTGCCAGCAGCTTAGTTCCCCAAGAAAAACTGTTTTTT